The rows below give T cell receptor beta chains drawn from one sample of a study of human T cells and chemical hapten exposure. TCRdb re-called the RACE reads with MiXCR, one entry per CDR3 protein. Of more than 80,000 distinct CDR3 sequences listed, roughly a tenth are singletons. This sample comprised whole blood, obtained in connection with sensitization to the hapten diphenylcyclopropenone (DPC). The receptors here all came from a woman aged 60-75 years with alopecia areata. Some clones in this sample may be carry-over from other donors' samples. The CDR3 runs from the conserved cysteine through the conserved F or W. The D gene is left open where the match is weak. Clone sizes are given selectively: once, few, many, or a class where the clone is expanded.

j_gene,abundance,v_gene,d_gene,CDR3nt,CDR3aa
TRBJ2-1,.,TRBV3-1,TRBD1,TGTGCCAGCAGCACACGGACAGGGGCGGATGAGCAGTTCTTC,CASSTRTGADEQFF
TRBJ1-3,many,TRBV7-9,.,TGTGCCAGCAGCGAACGCCCCAGGGCAGAGGGGACTGAAAACACCATATATTTT,CASSERPRAEGTENTIYF
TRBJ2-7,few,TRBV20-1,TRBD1,TGCAGTGCTCCAAAGCTGGGACAGGCTGTTTACGAGCAGTACTTC,CSAPKLGQAVYEQYF
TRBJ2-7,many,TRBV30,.,TGTGCCTGGAGTGTACTAGGTACTCCCGGGCAGTACTTC,CAWSVLGTPGQYF
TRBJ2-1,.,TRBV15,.,TGTGCCACCAGCCCCCAGCCGGGGGCGGGTTGGAATGAGCAGTTCTTC,CATSPQPGAGWNEQFF
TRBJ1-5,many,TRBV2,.,TGTGCCAGCAGTGAGTCAGGGAGATATCAGCCCCAGCATTTT,CASSESGRYQPQHF
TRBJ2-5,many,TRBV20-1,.,TGCAGTGGATTGTCCACGCGAGAGACCCAGTACTTC,CSGLSTRETQYF
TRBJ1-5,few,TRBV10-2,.,TGCGCCAGCAGTGAGGTGGAACAGCCCCAGCATTTT,CASSEVEQPQHF
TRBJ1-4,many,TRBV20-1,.,TGCAGTGCACACGGGACGGACGAAAAACTGTTTTTT,CSAHGTDEKLFF
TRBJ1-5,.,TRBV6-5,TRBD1,TGTGCCAGCAGACAGGGGTACAATCAGCCCCAGCATTTT,CASRQGYNQPQHF
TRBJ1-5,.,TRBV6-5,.,TGTGCCAGCAGTAACTATCGCAATCAGCCCCAGCATTTT,CASSNYRNQPQHF
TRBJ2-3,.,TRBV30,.,TGTGCCTGGAGTGCTAACACAGATACGCAGTATTTT,CAWSANTDTQYF
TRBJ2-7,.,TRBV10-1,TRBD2,TGCGTCAGCAGTGAGTCCGCAGCGGGGGGGCCCTACGAGCAGTACTTC,CVSSESAAGGPYEQYF
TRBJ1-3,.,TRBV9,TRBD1,TGTGCCAGCAGCCCCGGACAGGGGTTGAGCGGAAACACCATATATTTT,CASSPGQGLSGNTIYF
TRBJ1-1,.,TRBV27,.,TGTGCCAGCGCGAAGCAGGGGTACAACACTGAAGCTTTCTTT,CASAKQGYNTEAFF
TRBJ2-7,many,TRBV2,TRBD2,TGTGCCAGCAGTGAGCTACTGGGCGGGGGACCTAGCTCCTACGAGCAGTACTTC,CASSELLGGGPSSYEQYF
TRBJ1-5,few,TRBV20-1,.,TGCAGTGCTGGTTCGGACAGAGGCAATCAGCCCCAGCATTTT,CSAGSDRGNQPQHF
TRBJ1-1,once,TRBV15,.,TGTGCCACCCAACCGGGGGGGTCTTTGAACACTGAAGCTTTCTTT,CATQPGGSLNTEAFF
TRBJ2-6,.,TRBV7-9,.,TGTGCCAGCAGCTTACAGCTTTCTGGGGCCAACGTCCTGACTTTC,CASSLQLSGANVLTF
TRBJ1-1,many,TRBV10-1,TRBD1,TGCGCCAGCAGTGAGGGACAGGGTTATACTGAAGCTTTCTTT,CASSEGQGYTEAFF
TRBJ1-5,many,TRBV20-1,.,TGCAGTGCTAGCAGGGGTGGCAATCAGCCCCAGCATTTT,CSASRGGNQPQHF
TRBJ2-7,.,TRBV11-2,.,TGTGCCAGCAGTCCGTCGGGGGCGACCTACGAGCAGTACTTC,CASSPSGATYEQYF
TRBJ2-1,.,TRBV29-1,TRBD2,TGCAGCGTGCGGGGGGAAAGCTCCTACAATGAGCAGTTCTTC,CSVRGESSYNEQFF
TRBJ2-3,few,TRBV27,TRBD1,TGTGCCAGCAGTTTATTTAGACCCAGGGGGACAGATACGCAGTATTTT,CASSLFRPRGTDTQYF
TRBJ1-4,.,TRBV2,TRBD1,TGTGCCAGCAGAAGGACAGGGGCGAGTGAAAAACTGTTTTTT,CASRRTGASEKLFF
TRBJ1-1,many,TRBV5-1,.,TGCGCCAGCAGCCGGGTGACAGGAGTATCGAACACTGAAGCTTTCTTT,CASSRVTGVSNTEAFF
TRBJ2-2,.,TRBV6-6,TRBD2,TGTGCCAGCAGCCAAACTAGCGGGGGGGCAAACACCGGGGAGCTGTTTTTT,CASSQTSGGANTGELFF
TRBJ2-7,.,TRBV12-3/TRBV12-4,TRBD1,TGTGCCAGCAGCCGAGGTAGGCGAGGACAGGAGTTCTACGAGCAGTACTTC,CASSRGRRGQEFYEQYF
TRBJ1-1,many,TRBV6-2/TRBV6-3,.,TGTGCCAGCAGTAACCGAGGACAGACATGGGGCACTGAAGCTTTCTTT,CASSNRGQTWGTEAFF
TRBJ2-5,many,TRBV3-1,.,TGTGCCAGCGTCGGGGTAGAGACCCAGTACTTC,CASVGVETQYF
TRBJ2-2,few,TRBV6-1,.,TGTGCCAGCAGTAACCGCGTGGGGAACACCGGGGAGCTGTTTTTT,CASSNRVGNTGELFF
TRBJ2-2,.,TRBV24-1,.,TGTGCCACCAGTGATTGGAAGAACACCGGGGAGCTGTTTTTT,CATSDWKNTGELFF
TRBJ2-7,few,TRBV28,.,TGTGCCAGCAGTTCTACTTCATCCTACGAGCAGTACTTC,CASSSTSSYEQYF
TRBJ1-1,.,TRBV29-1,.,TGCAGCGTTGGGGCCGGGACTAGGACCACTGAAGCTTTCTTT,CSVGAGTRTTEAFF
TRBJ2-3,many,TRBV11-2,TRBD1,TGTGCCAGCAGCACAGGGGGGCCGTCGTTCCCAGATACGCAGTATTTT,CASSTGGPSFPDTQYF
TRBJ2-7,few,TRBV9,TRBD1,TGTGCCAGCAGCGTAGAGACAGGGTCCCAAGAGCAGTACTTC,CASSVETGSQEQYF
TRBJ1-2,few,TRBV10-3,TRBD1,TGTGCCATCAGTACCCCCCGGGACAGGGATGGCTACACCTTC,CAISTPRDRDGYTF
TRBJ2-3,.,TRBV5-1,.,TGCGCCAGCAGCGACACGGTCATTAGCACAGATACGCAGTATTTT,CASSDTVISTDTQYF
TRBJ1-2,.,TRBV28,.,TGTGCCAGCAGTACCCTAGGGGGTGGCTACACCTTC,CASSTLGGGYTF
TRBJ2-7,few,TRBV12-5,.,TGTGCTAGTGGTTTCTCCGACAGATACAACGAGCAGTACTTC,CASGFSDRYNEQYF
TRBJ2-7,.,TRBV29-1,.,TGCAGCGTTGAAGAGGCGGGTAGCTCCTACGAGCAGTACTTC,CSVEEAGSSYEQYF